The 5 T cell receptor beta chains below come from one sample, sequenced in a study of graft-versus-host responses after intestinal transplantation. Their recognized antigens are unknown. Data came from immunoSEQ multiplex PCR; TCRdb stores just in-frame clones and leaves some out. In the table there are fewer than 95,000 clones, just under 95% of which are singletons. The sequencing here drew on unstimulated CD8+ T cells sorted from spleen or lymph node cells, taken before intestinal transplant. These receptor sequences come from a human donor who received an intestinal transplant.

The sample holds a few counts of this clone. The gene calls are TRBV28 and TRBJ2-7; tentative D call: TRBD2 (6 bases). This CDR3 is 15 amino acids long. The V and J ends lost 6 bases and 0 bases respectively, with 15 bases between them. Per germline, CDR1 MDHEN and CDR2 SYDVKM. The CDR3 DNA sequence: TGTGCCAGCAGCCAGAAGCGGGTTCCCTCCTACGAGCAGTACTTC. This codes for CASSQKRVPSYEQYF.

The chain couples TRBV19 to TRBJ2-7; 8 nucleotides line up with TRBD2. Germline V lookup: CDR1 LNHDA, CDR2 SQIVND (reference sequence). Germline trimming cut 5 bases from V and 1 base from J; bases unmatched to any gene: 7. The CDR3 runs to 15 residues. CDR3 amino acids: CASSVGLASSYEQYF. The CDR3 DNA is TGTGCCAGTAGTGTAGGACTAGCCTCATCCTACGAGCAGTACTTC.

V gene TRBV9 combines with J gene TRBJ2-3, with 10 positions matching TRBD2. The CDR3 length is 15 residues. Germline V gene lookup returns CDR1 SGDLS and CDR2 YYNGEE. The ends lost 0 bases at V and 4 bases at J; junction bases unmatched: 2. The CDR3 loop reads CASSVVAGGSDTQYF. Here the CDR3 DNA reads TGTGCCAGCAGCGTAGTAGCGGGGGGCTCAGATACGCAGTATTTT.

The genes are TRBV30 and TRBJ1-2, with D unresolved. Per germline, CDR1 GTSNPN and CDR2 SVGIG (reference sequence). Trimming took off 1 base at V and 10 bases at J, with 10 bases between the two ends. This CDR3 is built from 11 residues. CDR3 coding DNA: TGTGCCTGGAGTGGCCCCGGGATCTACACCTTC. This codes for CAWSGPGIYTF. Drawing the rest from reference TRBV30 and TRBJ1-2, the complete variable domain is SQTIHQWPATLVQPVGSPLSLECTVEGTSNPNLYWYRQAAGRGLQLLFYSVGIGQISSEVPQNLSASRPQDRQFILSSKKLLLSDSGFYLCAWSGPGIYTFGSGTRLTVV.

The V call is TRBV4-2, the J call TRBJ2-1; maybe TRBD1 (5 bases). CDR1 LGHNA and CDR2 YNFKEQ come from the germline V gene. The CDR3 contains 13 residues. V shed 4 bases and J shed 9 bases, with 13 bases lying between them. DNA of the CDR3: TGTGCCAGCAGCCCACAAGGACAAGTTGAGCAGTTCTTC. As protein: CASSPQGQVEQFF.